This entry lists 19 T cell receptor beta chains sequenced from one sample in a study of T-cell reconstitution after alpha-beta-depleted transplantation in children. TCRbeta library construction was performed incorporating unique molecular identifiers. TCRdb passed the PCR reads through MiXCR, listing each CDR3 protein once. Seen here are roughly 300,000 distinct CDR3 sequences, 11% observed once, and the top ten hold about 20%. The sequencing used peripheral blood, collected 180 days after TCRalphabeta/CD19-depleted stem cell transplant. These receptors came from a male patient aged 2-10 years who had a stem cell transplant for chronic granulomatous disease, so the T cells may come from the graft donor.

The sample holds many counts of this clonotype. The rearrangement joins TRBV19 to TRBJ2-7, with D perhaps matching TRBD1 or TRBD2 (5 bases each). The germline gives CDR1 LNHDA, CDR2 SQIVND (reference sequence). The length of the CDR3 is 14 residues. Trimming removed 2 bases from V and 2 bases from J, with 10 bases in between. CDR3 DNA sequence: TGTGCCAGTAGTATACGGGGCCTCCCCTACGAGCAGTACTTC. Its protein product is CASSIRGLPYEQYF.

This clonotype was found many times. This chain links TRBV11-2 with TRBJ2-1; 9 bases are a match to TRBD2. Losses at the gene ends were 3 bases for V and 5 bases for J; bases not matched to a gene: 8. Germline V gene data show CDR1 as SGHAT and CDR2 as FQNNGV. The CDR3 sequence is 16 residues long. This CDR3 is CASSLRSGGRDNEQFF. CDR3 DNA: TGTGCCAGCAGCTTGAGGAGCGGGGGGAGAGACAATGAGCAGTTCTTC.

This chain joins TRBV18 and TRBJ2-1; the match to TRBD1 covers 7 bases. J was trimmed by 5 bases and V by 5 bases; bases with no gene match: 9. The CDR3 is 15 residues long. Germline V gene lookup returns CDR1 KGHSH and CDR2 LQKENI. This CDR3 reads CASSSGQSNHNEQFF. CDR3 sequence (DNA): TGTGCCAGCTCATCGGGACAGAGTAACCACAATGAGCAGTTCTTC. The full variable domain, in which reference TRBV18 and TRBJ2-1 provide the parts outside the CDR3, is NAGVMQNPRHLVRRRGQEARLRCSPMKGHSHVYWYRQLPEEGLKFMVYLQKENIIDESGMPKERFSAEFPKEGPSILRIQQVVRGDSAAYFCASSSGQSNHNEQFFGPGTRLTVL.

The chain is built from TRBV20-1 and TRBJ2-1; 7 nucleotides match TRBD2. This CDR3 contains 14 residues. The V segment lost 6 bases and the J segment 4 bases; nucleotides outside the gene matches: 9. Germline CDR1 reads DFQATT; CDR2 reads SNEGSKA (reference sequence). For the CDR3, the DNA is TGCAGTGCGTCAGCGGGGACGACTTACAATGAGCAGTTCTTC. Residues: CSASAGTTYNEQFF.

This clonotype was detected ten times or more. The V gene is TRBV29-1, the J gene TRBJ2-7; D is possibly TRBD2 (6 bases). Germline CDR1 SQVTM, CDR2 ANQGSEA. This CDR3 spans 14 amino acids. The V gene lost 0 bases and the J gene lost 1 base, with 10 bases spanning the gap. This chain's CDR3 is CSVEERGRSYEQYF. CDR3 bases: TGCAGCGTTGAAGAACGGGGGAGGTCCTACGAGCAGTACTTC.

Details on this clonotype: A much larger clonotype is one base distant, so this may be a read error. The chain links TRBV20-1 to TRBJ2-7, with D perhaps TRBD2 (6 bases). This CDR3 has 15 residues. Per germline, CDR1 DFQATT and CDR2 SNEGSKA (reference sequence). Trimming pared 1 base from V and 0 bases from J, leaving 13 bases between. This CDR3 is CSARAQRRGSYEQYF. Written as DNA, the CDR3 is TGCAGTGCTAGAGCTCAGAGGAGGGGCTCCTACGAGCAGTACTTC.

This clonotype was picked up many times. This chain uses TRBV4-2 with TRBJ1-1, with D perhaps matching TRBD1 (5 bases). Per germline, CDR1 LGHNA and CDR2 YNFKEQ. The CDR3 loop spans 14 amino acids. Trimming left V 0 bases short and J 11 bases short, with 16 bases between. CDR3 protein: CASSQEGLRQTAFF. The DNA of the CDR3 is TGTGCCAGCAGCCAAGAAGGGCTGCGACAGACGGCTTTCTTT.

In regard to this clonotype: A much larger clone differs from this one at a single base, so this may be a read error. The chain links TRBV7-9 to TRBJ2-1, with 7 positions matching TRBD2. Germline CDR1 reads SEHNR; CDR2 reads FQNEAQ (reference sequence). The CDR3 is 17 amino acids. CDR3 residues: CAGRQPLTSRLGEEQFF. The CDR3 DNA reads TGTGCCGGCAGGCAACCACTGACTAGCCGACTGGGGGAGGAGCAGTTCTTC. Full variable domain (remainder filled in from reference TRBV7-9 and TRBJ2-1): DTGVSQNPRHKITKRGQNVTFRCDPISEHNRLYWYRQTLGQGPEFLTYFQNEAQLEKSRLLSDRFSAERPKGSFSTLEIQRTEQGDSAMYLCAGRQPLTSRLGEEQFFGPGTRLTVL.

This sequence joins TRBV3-1 and TRBJ2-2; the D is unclear. In germline, CDR1 is LGHDT, CDR2 YNNKEL (reference sequence). This CDR3 has 13 residues. Trimming stripped 6 bases from V and 5 bases from J, with 10 bases between. The CDR3 region is CASRFERTGELFF. The CDR3 bases are TGTGCCAGCAGATTCGAAAGGACCGGGGAGCTGTTTTTT.

This chain links TRBV28 with TRBJ2-1; TRBD1 matches 7 bases. The CDR3 runs 17 residues. The germline V gene has CDR1 MDHEN and CDR2 SYDVKM. Unmatched junction bases numbered 15, after V lost 7 bases and J lost 3 bases. CDR3 sequence: CASIPLVLGQLYNEQFF. CDR3 sequence (DNA): TGTGCCAGCATCCCCTTGGTATTGGGACAGCTCTACAATGAGCAGTTCTTC.

This clonotype was picked up many times. The rearrangement links TRBV7-2 to TRBJ2-7; a possible D gene is TRBD1 (6 bases). This CDR3 is built from 15 residues. Germline values: CDR1 SGHTA, CDR2 FQGNSA. Between the trimmed V and J ends, which lost 5 bases and 0 bases, there was a span of 14 bases. The CDR3 DNA follows: TGTGCCAGCAGCCAGGGGCCGGGCGTCTCCTACGAGCAGTACTTC. Protein product: CASSQGPGVSYEQYF.

CDR3 sequence reads: CASSMGGETQYF. The CDR3 nucleotides read TGTGCCAGCAGCATGGGAGGCGAAACCCAGTACTTC. The chain employs TRBV5-4 and TRBJ2-5, with D possibly being TRBD2 (6 bases). The CDR3 covers 12 residues. Germline CDR1 SGHNT, CDR2 YYREEE (reference sequence). The V and J ends lost 4 bases and 8 bases respectively, with 12 bases between them.

This clonotype has more than one count but fewer than ten. This chain uses TRBV19 with TRBJ1-1; no clear D gene. CDR1 is LNHDA, CDR2 SQIVND, per germline (reference sequence). The CDR3 is 15 amino acids. Deletions cut 4 bases from V and 0 bases from J, with 12 bases between. CDR3 in amino acids: CASSNSGLVNTEAFF. The CDR3 nucleotides are TGTGCCAGTAGTAACTCCGGGTTGGTGAACACTGAAGCTTTCTTT. Supplemented by reference TRBV19 and TRBJ1-1, the full variable domain reads DGGITQSPKYLFRKEGQNVTLSCEQNLNHDAMYWYRQDPGQGLRLIYYSQIVNDFQKGDIAEGYSVSREKKESFPLTVTSAQKNPTAFYLCASSNSGLVNTEAFFGQGTRLTVV.

This clonotype was detected many times. This rearrangement joins TRBV20-1 to TRBJ2-2; D might be TRBD1 (6 bases). Germline V CDR1 and CDR2: DFQATT, SNEGSKA (reference sequence). V lost 0 bases and J 6 bases, leaving 11 bases between the germline ends. This CDR3 comprises 14 residues. CDR3 sequence reads: CSARDQKGAGELFF. CDR3 coding DNA: TGCAGTGCTAGAGATCAAAAGGGGGCCGGGGAGCTGTTTTTT.

This clonotype was detected many times. The chain employs TRBV7-2 and TRBJ1-1; D uncertain. V was clipped by 5 bases and J by 5 bases, with 12 bases between them. This CDR3 is built from 13 residues. Germline V gene sequence: CDR1 SGHTA, CDR2 FQGNSA. CDR3: CASSLFRATEAFF. The CDR3 DNA follows: TGTGCCAGCAGCCTTTTTCGGGCGACTGAAGCTTTCTTT.

This clonotype was counted ten times or more. V is TRBV20-1 and J is TRBJ2-1; 10 bases are shared with TRBD2. V shed 7 bases, J shed 2 bases, and the junction held 2 bases outside the gene matches. This CDR3 spans 13 amino acids. Germline V lookup: CDR1 DFQATT, CDR2 SNEGSKA (reference sequence). The CDR3 here is CSESGRAYNEQFF. The CDR3 region has the DNA TGCAGTGAGAGCGGGAGGGCCTACAATGAGCAGTTCTTC.

This clonotype showed up many times. This rearrangement joins TRBV12-3 or TRBV12-4 to TRBJ2-1, with D maybe TRBD2 (5 bases). Trimming took off 3 bases at V and 6 bases at J, with 18 bases between the two ends. The CDR3 is made up of 16 amino acids. The chain's CDR3 is CASSFGGHGNRNEQFF. The CDR3 nucleotides are TGTGCCAGCAGTTTTGGCGGGCACGGGAACCGCAATGAGCAGTTCTTC.

This clonotype occurred many times. V and J are TRBV7-6 and TRBJ2-7; 11 nucleotides line up with TRBD2. From germline, CDR1 is SGHVS and CDR2 FNYEAQ. This CDR3 comprises 14 residues. Trimming removed 2 bases from V and 6 bases from J; junction bases left unmatched: 3. The CDR3 DNA reads as TGTGCCAGCAGCTTAACTAGCGGGAGTCCCGAGCAGTACTTC. It yields the protein CASSLTSGSPEQYF.

This clonotype showed up many times. The gene calls are TRBV12-3 or TRBV12-4 and TRBJ2-7, with a weak D call TRBD1 (6 bases). The V end was cut by 3 bases, the J end by 2 bases, with 8 bases between. This CDR3 comprises 13 residues. Written as DNA, the CDR3 is TGTGCCAGCAGTTTCGGACAGCCCTACGAGCAGTACTTC. As protein: CASSFGQPYEQYF.